These 17 T cell receptor beta chains originate from one sample sequenced in a study of T cell responses to AZD1222 COVID-19 vaccine. The method was immunoSEQ multiplex PCR; TCRdb's version includes in-frame clones alone and lacks a portion of them. In the table there are 90,000 to 100,000 clones, more than 70% of which are singletons. The input for sequencing was peripheral blood, taken 28 days after the second AZD1222 dose. These receptors all come from an adult who received the AZD1222 COVID-19 vaccine.

The chain recombines TRBV5-1 with TRBJ1-3; D ambiguous. Looked up from germline, CDR1 is SGHRS and CDR2 is YFSETQ. This CDR3 has 14 residues. The V end lost 0 bases, the J end lost 1 base, and 5 bases lay between the germline ends. The CDR3 protein is CASSLGGSGNTIYF. The CDR3 region has the DNA TGCGCCAGCAGCTTGGGAGGGTCTGGAAACACCATATATTTT.

In nucleotides, the CDR3 is TGTGCCACCAGCCACAACCCACTTAACTATGGCTACACCTTC. The encoded protein is CATSHNPLNYGYTF. The chain links TRBV19 to TRBJ1-2; no clear D. Germline CDR1 reads LNHDA; CDR2 reads SQIVND (reference sequence). Trimming removed 10 bases at V and 1 base at J, with 16 bases between. This CDR3 spans 14 amino acids.

The rearrangement uses TRBV10-3 and TRBJ2-2, with D possibly TRBD1 on 7 matching bases. Trimming left V 7 bases short and J 7 bases short, with 16 bases between. Germline V lookup: CDR1 ENHRY, CDR2 SYGVKD. CDR3 length: 14 residues. CDR3 DNA sequence: TGTGCCATCACCGACGACAGGGAGGTCGGGGAGCTGTTTTTT. This encodes CAITDDREVGELFF.

Note on this clone: This same CDR3 is encoded by further DNA sequences in the sample. This chain uses TRBV5-1 with TRBJ2-3; unclear D gene. Germline V gives CDR1 SGHRS, CDR2 YFSETQ. The CDR3 runs to 14 residues. Trimming pared 0 bases from V and 2 bases from J, leaving 7 bases between. The CDR3 sequence is CASSLGTDTDTQYF. CDR3 DNA sequence: TGCGCCAGCAGCTTGGGGACGGACACAGATACGCAGTATTTT.

Written as DNA, the CDR3 is TGCGCCAGCAGCGCAGGCTACGAGCAGTACTTC. It codes for CASSAGYEQYF. The chain links TRBV5-1 to TRBJ2-7; D is undetermined. The CDR3 is 11 residues long. Looked up from germline, CDR1 is SGHRS and CDR2 is YFSETQ. With 4 bases removed from V and 3 bases from J, the gap between germline ends came to 5 bases.

This clone was detected a few times. The chain is built from TRBV5-4 and TRBJ1-1, with D maybe TRBD1 (5 bases). Trimming took 4 bases from V and 5 from J, leaving 15 bases between them. CDR3 length: 14 residues. CDR1 and CDR2 from the germline V gene are SGHNT and YYREEE (reference sequence). CDR3 loop: CASSSRVGGTEAFF. The CDR3 nucleotides are TGTGCCAGCAGCAGCAGGGTGGGAGGGACTGAAGCTTTCTTT.

The chain joins TRBV12-2 to TRBJ2-7; the table calls TRBD2, which could not be checked here. TRBV12-2 is a pseudogene. The CDR3 has 19 amino acids. CDR3 protein: CASRLELPELAGVIREQYF. The CDR3 DNA follows: TGTGCAAGTCGCTTAGAACTTCCGGAACTAGCGGGGGTTATACGTGAGCAGTACTTC.

This chain links TRBV11-2 with TRBJ2-7; D gene uncertain. V lost 3 bases, J lost 0 bases, and 9 bases lay in between. Looked up from germline, CDR1 is SGHAT and CDR2 is FQNNGV. This CDR3 is 14 amino acids long. DNA for the CDR3: TGTGCCAGCAGCTTTGGAGACAACTCCTACGAGCAGTACTTC. Its translation: CASSFGDNSYEQYF. Filled out from reference TRBV11-2 and TRBJ2-7, the complete variable domain reads EAGVAQSPRYKIIEKRQSVAFWCNPISGHATLYWYQQILGQGPKLLIQFQNNGVVDDSQLPKDRFSAERLKGVDSTLKIQPAKLEDSAVYLCASSFGDNSYEQYFGPGTRLTVT.

This sequence joins TRBV5-1 and TRBJ2-6, with no clear D. The germline CDR1 and CDR2 sequences are SGHRS and YFSETQ. The CDR3 runs 17 residues. Trimming stripped 0 bases from V and 1 base from J, with 11 bases between. CDR3 protein: CASSLESAGSGANVLTF. Here the CDR3 DNA reads TGCGCCAGCAGCTTGGAGAGCGCCGGGTCTGGGGCCAACGTCCTGACTTTC.

The chain uses TRBV9 and TRBJ2-1; 12 nucleotides align to TRBD2. The CDR3 consists of 15 residues. The germline V gene has CDR1 SGDLS and CDR2 YYNGEE. With V trimmed by 3 bases and J by 3 bases, 1 base remained unmatched. CDR3 in DNA: TGTGCCAGCAGCGCGGGACTAGCGGGCTACAATGAGCAGTTCTTC. Its translation is CASSAGLAGYNEQFF.

The rearrangement joins TRBV6-5 to TRBJ1-1; 7 bases map to TRBD1. Losses at the gene ends were 6 bases for V and 6 bases for J; bases not matched to a gene: 7. CDR3 length: 13 amino acids. The V gene's germline CDR1 is MNHEY and CDR2 SVGAGI. As DNA, the CDR3 is TGTGCCAGCAGGCTAAACAGGGGCTCTGAAGCTTTCTTT. It codes for CASRLNRGSEAFF.

The CDR3: CASSPQGRDRAGGNTIYF. DNA for the CDR3: TGTGCCAGCAGCCCCCAGGGTAGGGACCGAGCCGGCGGAAACACCATATATTTT. V and J are TRBV7-8 and TRBJ1-3; weak D call: TRBD1 (5 bases). This CDR3 is 18 amino acids long. CDR1 SGHVS and CDR2 FQNEAQ come from the germline V gene. The V end lost 5 bases, the J end lost 4 bases, and 24 bases lay between the germline ends. Supplemented by reference TRBV7-8 and TRBJ1-3, the full variable domain reads GAGVSQSPRYKVAKRGQDVALRCDPISGHVSLFWYQQALGQGPEFLTYFQNEAQLDKSGLPSDRFFAERPEGSVSTLKIQRTQQEDSAVYLCASSPQGRDRAGGNTIYFGEGSWLTVV.

The V gene is TRBV4-1, the J gene TRBJ1-2, with 8 bases that match TRBD1. Germline loops: CDR1 MGHRA, CDR2 YSYEKL. CDR3 length: 16 amino acids. V lost 3 bases to trimming and J lost 8 bases; unmatched junction nucleotides: 14. The CDR3 DNA is TGCGCCAGCAGCCAGACGACCGGGACAGGCAACGGCGGCTACACCTTC. Protein product: CASSQTTGTGNGGYTF.

The table lists this clone with a count of one. The chain uses TRBV7-9 and TRBJ2-2; D not certain. V lost 5 bases and J lost 5, with 9 bases in between. CDR1 and CDR2 from the germline V gene are SEHNR and FQNEAQ (reference sequence). The CDR3 totals 13 residues. DNA of the CDR3: TGTGCCAGCAGCCCAACATTGACCGGGGAGCTGTTTTTT. Translated: CASSPTLTGELFF.

The V gene is TRBV30, the J gene TRBJ2-7; tentative D call: TRBD2 (5 bases). The CDR3 has 14 residues. Trimming removed 0 bases from V and 5 bases from J, with 14 bases in between. Germline V gene data show CDR1 as GTSNPN and CDR2 as SVGIG (reference sequence). CDR3 DNA: TGTGCCTGGAGTGTAATGTCGGGGTCCCACGAGCAGTACTTC. This sequence encodes CAWSVMSGSHEQYF.

This sequence joins TRBV9 and TRBJ2-1; TRBD2 might be the D (6 bases). This CDR3 has 16 amino acids. V was cut by 1 base and J by 5 bases, with 16 bases left in between. Per the germline V gene, CDR1 is SGDLS and CDR2 is YYNGEE. Here the CDR3 DNA reads TGTGCCAGCAGCGTAAGCCGGGAGAGTAATAACAATGAGCAGTTCTTC. It codes for CASSVSRESNNNEQFF.

The V gene is TRBV5-1, the J gene TRBJ1-1, with 8 positions matching TRBD1. V lost 0 bases to trimming and J lost 7 bases; unmatched junction nucleotides: 5. CDR1 is SGHRS and CDR2 is YFSETQ in the germline V gene. This CDR3 has 14 amino acids. CDR3 nucleotides: TGCGCCAGCAGCTTGGAAGTACAGGGGGGTGAAGCTTTCTTT. Residues: CASSLEVQGGEAFF.